Listed here are 14 T cell receptor beta chains from one sample, sequenced in a study of cytomegalovirus exposure and HLA in healthy donors (dated by TCRdb to between 2016 and 2019). Library preparation employed the immunoSEQ multiplex PCR assay. A mixture of 60 forward primers for TCR Vbeta segments and 13 reverse primers for TCR Jbeta segments was used in the multiplex PCR. TCRdb obtained this table from immuneACCESS and retained in-frame rearrangements with V and J assigned. These tables miss some clones; where compared with another copy, unresolved V genes account for less than half of the shortfall, and the remainder is unexplained. Counted in this sample were over 95,000 clones; 76% of them appeared once. The ten largest clonotypes hold more than 10% of the sample. Sequencing input: PBMCs. The source of these receptors is a woman in her thirties or forties in good health and CMV-seropositive.

This clone was seen more than once but under ten times. V is TRBV10-3 and J is TRBJ1-3, with D hard to call. V shed 5 bases and J shed 0 bases, with 11 bases lying between them. This CDR3 has 15 amino acids. CDR1 and CDR2 from the germline V gene are ENHRY and SYGVKD. The CDR3 region is CAISPGKYSGNTIYF. CDR3 DNA: TGTGCCATCAGTCCCGGGAAGTACTCTGGAAACACCATATATTTT.

V gene TRBV6-5 combines with J gene TRBJ1-2; D gene ambiguous. The V and J ends lost 7 bases and 13 bases respectively, with 16 bases between them. The CDR3 sequence is 11 residues long. Germline CDR1 and CDR2: MNHEY and SVGAGI. CDR3 nucleotides: TGTGCCAGCACCACTCGAGGGATTATCACCTTC. Translating it yields CASTTRGIITF.

V usage is TRBV2 and J usage is TRBJ1-1; 7 positions match TRBD1. Trimming took 8 bases from V and 0 from J; bases not matched to a gene: 6. The CDR3 is 14 amino acids. Germline CDR1 is SNHLY and CDR2 is FYNNEI. In nucleotides, the CDR3 is TGTGCCAGCGACAGGGTCCCTTTGAACACTGAAGCTTTCTTT. Residues: CASDRVPLNTEAFF.

The rearrangement joins TRBV4-1 to TRBJ1-5; maybe TRBD1 (6 bases). Germline-derived CDR1 and CDR2 are MGHRA and YSYEKL. The length of the CDR3 is 13 residues. V lost 4 bases and J 5 bases, leaving 9 bases between the germline ends. DNA for the CDR3: TGCGCCAGCAGCCTCTACAGGGATCAGCCCCAGCATTTT. Translation gives CASSLYRDQPQHF.

This clone was recorded a few times. V and J are TRBV7-9 and TRBJ1-1; D is ambiguous. The germline V gene has CDR1 SEHNR and CDR2 FQNEAQ (reference sequence). Trimming shortened V by 5 bases and J by 3 bases, and 10 bases separated the two germline ends. The CDR3 is 13 residues long. For the CDR3, the DNA is TGTGCCAGCAGCCCCGGGATACACACTGAAGCTTTCTTT. Its protein product is CASSPGIHTEAFF. The full variable domain, rest sourced from reference TRBV7-9 and TRBJ1-1, is DTGVSQNPRHKITKRGQNVTFRCDPISEHNRLYWYRQTLGQGPEFLTYFQNEAQLEKSRLLSDRFSAERPKGSFSTLEIQRTEQGDSAMYLCASSPGIHTEAFFGQGTRLTVV.

This clone has just one count. This chain links TRBV5-6 with TRBJ2-7; weak D call: TRBD1 (5 bases). The CDR3 is made up of 13 amino acids. The germline CDR1 and CDR2 sequences are SGHDT and YYEEEE. V dropped 3 bases and J dropped 6 bases, with 13 bases sitting between them. The CDR3 bases are TGTGCCAGCAGCTACGACCTGGGGCGCGAGCAGTACTTC. Its protein is CASSYDLGREQYF.

As for this clone: Other DNA variants within this sample encode the same CDR3. The rearrangement links TRBV9 to TRBJ2-7; 9 bases are a match to TRBD2. CDR3 length: 15 residues. Trimming cost V 0 bases and J 3 bases; bases outside gene matches: 4. Per the germline V gene, CDR1 is SGDLS and CDR2 is YYNGEE. The CDR3, as DNA: TGTGCCAGCAGCGTAGGAAATAGCGGGAGCTACGAGCAGTACTTC. Amino acids: CASSVGNSGSYEQYF.

The chain combines TRBV9 with TRBJ2-7; the D gene is possibly TRBD2 (8 bases). Germline values: CDR1 SGDLS, CDR2 YYNGEE. Trimming cost V 4 bases and J 5 bases, with 16 bases left between them. CDR3 length: 14 residues. The CDR3 sequence: CASSPREGAHEQYF. In DNA form, the CDR3 reads TGTGCCAGCAGCCCTCGGGAGGGGGCTCACGAGCAGTACTTC.

V and J are TRBV19 and TRBJ2-3; 8 bases line up with TRBD2. Germline CDR1 reads LNHDA; CDR2 reads SQIVND (reference sequence). Trimming removed 4 bases from V and 4 bases from J; junction bases left unmatched: 7. This CDR3 has 15 amino acids. CDR3 sequence reads: CASSTAHGGADTQYF. The CDR3 DNA follows: TGTGCCAGTAGTACTGCTCACGGGGGGGCAGATACGCAGTATTTT.

J is TRBJ2-5 and V is TRBV30; D remains ambiguous. The J call is uncertain, as TRBJ2-7 better fits the DNA end. CDR1 and CDR2 from the germline V gene are GTSNPN and SVGIG (reference sequence). This CDR3 spans 13 amino acids. The CDR3 sequence is CAWSVLRSYEQYF. For the CDR3, the DNA is TGTGCCTGGAGTGTACTGCGTTCCTACGAGCAGTACTTC.

On this clone itself: The same CDR3 also results from other DNA sequences found in this sample. The V gene is TRBV6-5, the J gene TRBJ2-7; TRBD1 matches at 7 bases. The CDR3 length is 15 residues. V was pared by 0 bases and J by 3 bases, with 5 bases of the junction left unmatched. Germline loops: CDR1 MNHEY, CDR2 SVGAGI. The DNA of the CDR3 is TGTGCCAGCAGTTACTCGAAACAGGGGAGCTACGAGCAGTACTTC. Encoded protein: CASSYSKQGSYEQYF.

The V gene is TRBV6-5, the J gene TRBJ2-1; D is unclear. Germline V gives CDR1 MNHEY, CDR2 SVGAGI. This CDR3 contains 13 residues. Between the trimmed V and J ends, which lost 0 bases and 7 bases, there was a span of 7 bases. In DNA, the CDR3 is TGTGCCAGCAGTTACTCTTTTTCTAATGAGCAGTTCTTC. Translating it yields CASSYSFSNEQFF.

The V and J genes are TRBV5-1 and TRBJ2-3, with TRBD2 matching over 7 bases. With 4 bases clipped from V and 1 base from J, the junction kept 9 bases outside the gene matches. Germline CDR1 and CDR2: SGHRS and YFSETQ. The CDR3 spans 16 residues. The CDR3 sequence is CASSILGEGGTDTQYF. The CDR3 coding sequence is TGCGCCAGCAGCATCCTTGGGGAGGGAGGCACAGATACGCAGTATTTT.

The chain couples TRBV9 to TRBJ1-2; 8 nucleotides match TRBD1. CDR3 length: 16 amino acids. Losses at the gene ends were 0 bases for V and 7 bases for J; bases not matched to a gene: 11. Germline CDR1 reads SGDLS; CDR2 reads YYNGEE. Here the CDR3 DNA reads TGTGCCAGCAGCGTAGATCCCACCGGACAGGGTAGTGGCTACACCTTC. Protein product: CASSVDPTGQGSGYTF.